This TCR beta chain was found in a study of blood T cells in healthy people across ages. Germline values: CDR1 MNHEY, CDR2 SMNVEV (reference sequence). CDR3 length: 13 residues. The germline V and J ends were trimmed by 10 bases and 0 bases, with 12 bases remaining between them. Then a second PCR, running about 7 to 11 cycles, was carried out with a sample-barcoded 5' primer and a J-beta primer mix. TCRdb re-analysed the 5' RACE reads in MiXCR, keeping a single row per CDR3 protein. The top ten clones hold 3% of a sample with 700,000 to 900,000 distinct CDR3 sequences, roughly 25% of them seen once. The sample holds a few counts of this clonotype. The same sample was also studied in work on T cells of mothers and their children.

This sequence joins TRBV27 and TRBJ1-2, with D tentatively TRBD1 (6 bases). The TCR was taken from a boy aged 5-17 years in good health. Material for sequencing was blood. The DNA for the CDR3 is TGTGCCACATCACAGGGCACTAACTATGGCTACACCTTC. It specifies CATSQGTNYGYTF.